Sequencing of this T cell receptor (beta chain) was carried out in a study of blood T cell repertoires in COVID-19 (dated by TCRdb to 2018 to 2021). For the wider study: The collaborator samples originated in the United States, Italy and Spain and spanned the acute and convalescent phases of COVID-19. The material from the prospective study consisted of cDNA or gDNA derived from T cells, B-cell-depleted T cells, or PBMCs. The dataset comprised deeply sampled blood TCRbeta repertoires from subjects exposed to, actively infected with, or recovered from COVID-19. The repertoires were released in a freely available public database meant as a resource for research on the immune response to SARS-CoV-2. The samples were drawn from the first 160 participants of the ongoing ImmuneRACE study and from under 1,500 subjects provided by 6 global collaborators. Sample metadata almost always included a de-identified subject ID, COVID-19 status, age in years and sex. Where HLA class I and class II types were available, the types were taken from metadata supplied by the sample provider, not from assay-based typing.

Points on this clone: Its specific antigen is unknown. No base-level quality is on record; no much larger clone is a single base apart.

Enrolling through a virtual design, the prospective study's participants ranged in age from roughly 18 to 89 years and lived across approximately 25 United States geographic areas. In the prospective study, cohorts were assigned on the basis of participant-reported clinical history obtained from a screening survey and a study questionnaire. Recovered participants in ImmuneRACE Cohort 3 were defined as having two consecutive negative NP/OP PCR tests, clearance from a healthcare professional, or resolution of symptoms. In the prospective study, mobile phlebotomists collected whole blood, serum and a nasopharyngeal or oropharyngeal swab from each participant. Participants in the prospective study had the option to provide additional blood draws and questionnaires over an approximately two-month period. Before DNA extraction, prospective study blood samples were shipped either frozen or at room temperature.

The CDR3 runs 21 residues from the cysteine to the phenylalanine. This entry keeps only the CDR3 DNA: 63 bases, framed from base 1. From the germline V gene (reference sequence), CDR1 is MNHNY and CDR2 is SVGAGI. The germline V end is reduced by 5 bases and the J end by 0 bases; junction bases left unmatched: 21. Summary of the overall study and its limitations: How much clinical and demographic metadata was included differed by source and by participant, and the metadata was provided uncurated.

The immunoSEQ Assay, a bias-controlled multiplex PCR, was used to amplify TCRbeta CDR3 regions from genomic DNA. The study's processing was this. The number of nucleated cells in each sample was estimated from the amplification of reference gene primers within the assay. To quantify the absolute abundance of each unique TCRbeta CDR3 rearrangement, sequence reads were collapsed and filtered. Productive Simpson clonality was computed per sample as the square root of Simpson's diversity index over productive rearrangements. Not all clones reach the TCRdb copy of this immuneACCESS table, which keeps in-frame sequences only. Checked studies attribute under half of the gap to unresolved V genes and leave the rest unexplained. V, J and clone size were drawn from that table, and D and trimming were deduced from the DNA. The sample data list roughly 180,000 clones, and about four fifths of these were observed just once. The ten largest account for approximately 9.9% of the sample.

The sample consisted of PBMCs or T cells enriched from blood (not recorded which). The V and J segments used are TRBV6-6 and TRBJ1-2, with 10 bases in between that match TRBD1. The clonotype comes from a man in his fifties or sixties who had recovered from COVID-19. This receptor carries the CDR3 CASSLSRDRGPGLSANYGYTF. The nucleotides read TGTGCCAGCAGTCTCTCCCGGGACAGGGGCCCAGGGTTATCAGCTAACTATGGCTACACCTTC.